Listed below are T cell receptor beta chains from one sample, sequenced in a study of T cells in localized non-small cell lung cancer. Measured with immunoSEQ multiplex PCR; TCRdb has only the in-frame clones, and not every one. The table lists some 2,400 clones, 25% to 35% of them singletons. The source was lung tumor tissue, collected before any cancer treatment. The receptors were gathered from an older male donor with stage II squamous cell lung carcinoma. Each CDR3 is given with its conserved first and last residue. D genes are given only for firm matches. Some rows have no size entry. The others give once, few or many, or a class for an expanded clone.

few	TRBJ2-7	TRBV10-2	TRBD1	CASSRTPTGDYEQYF	TGCGCCAGCAGTAGAACCCCGACAGGGGACTACGAGCAGTACTTC
medium-sized	TRBJ1-1	TRBV12-5	.	CASTLDRYTEAFF	TGTGCCAGCACTCTCGACAGGTACACTGAAGCTTTCTTT
few	TRBJ1-5	TRBV5-1	TRBD1	CASSLRTGGNQPQHF	TGCGCCAGCAGCTTGCGGACAGGGGGCAATCAGCCCCAGCATTTT
.	TRBJ2-7	TRBV6-8	.	CASRKSIGSSYEQYF	TGTGCCAGCCGGAAGTCGATCGGAAGCTCCTACGAGCAGTACTTC
.	TRBJ1-1	TRBV28	.	CASSPPSRGAEAFF	TGTGCCAGCAGCCCCCCGAGCCGGGGGGCTGAAGCTTTCTTT
.	TRBJ2-3	TRBV6-8	.	CAISGQFTDTQYF	TGTGCCATCAGTGGACAGTTCACAGATACGCAGTATTTT
.	TRBJ1-1	TRBV6-8	TRBD1	CASSSGGRTEAFF	TGTGCCAGCAGTTCAGGGGGCCGGACTGAAGCTTTCTTT
medium-sized	TRBJ1-1	TRBV11-3	.	CASSPRGGTGNTEAFF	TGTGCCAGCAGCCCTCGCGGGGGGACGGGGAACACTGAAGCTTTCTTT
.	TRBJ1-1	TRBV18	.	CASSPSRASIMNTEAFF	TGTGCCAGCTCACCAAGTCGGGCGTCTATCATGAACACTGAAGCTTTCTTT
.	TRBJ2-2	TRBV6-8	.	CASSYDDRLRELFF	TGTGCCAGCAGTTACGACGACCGGTTGCGGGAGCTGTTTTTT
medium-sized	TRBJ2-3	TRBV11-3	TRBD2	CASSSTLAGGRDTQYF	TGTGCCAGCAGCTCGACGCTAGCGGGGGGGCGTGATACGCAGTATTTT
.	TRBJ1-2	TRBV19	TRBD1	CASSKGQGGGYTF	TGTGCCAGTAGCAAGGGACAGGGAGGCGGCTACACCTTC
.	TRBJ1-6	TRBV18	.	CASSLSGAINSPLHF	TGTGCCAGCTCACTGTCAGGGGCAATTAATTCACCCCTCCACTTT
few	TRBJ1-2	TRBV5-1	.	CASIPLATRPGGYTF	TGCGCCAGCATCCCCCTCGCCACCCGCCCCGGTGGCTACACCTTC
few	TRBJ2-2	TRBV18	.	CASSPVRYTGELFF	TGTGCCAGCTCACCAGTCAGGTACACCGGGGAGCTGTTTTTT
.	TRBJ2-2	TRBV19	.	CASIGERGTGTPGELFF	TGTGCCAGTATCGGGGAGCGGGGGACAGGGACGCCCGGGGAGCTGTTTTTT
.	TRBJ2-2	TRBV30	TRBD1	CAHRQGGNTGELFF	TGTGCCCATCGACAGGGCGGGAACACCGGGGAGCTGTTTTTT
.	TRBJ2-1	TRBV19	.	CASSINYNNEQFF	TGTGCCAGTAGTATAAACTACAACAATGAGCAGTTCTTC
.	TRBJ1-2	TRBV28	.	CASSLYPLLGGYTF	TGTGCCAGCAGTTTATACCCTCTACTGGGAGGCTACACCTTC
few	TRBJ1-5	TRBV29-1	.	CSVDRVRQPQHF	TGCAGCGTTGACAGGGTACGGCAGCCCCAGCATTTT
.	TRBJ2-1	TRBV11-3	.	CASSLGGKNNEQFF	TGTGCCAGCAGCTTAGGGGGCAAAAACAATGAGCAGTTCTTC
.	TRBJ2-7	TRBV10-2	TRBD2	CASSSGLAGVDFYEQYF	TGCGCCAGCAGTTCGGGACTAGCGGGAGTAGATTTCTACGAGCAGTACTTC
.	TRBJ2-2	TRBV15	TRBD1	CATSRDVGGQGFTGELFF	TGTGCCACCAGCAGAGATGTCGGAGGACAGGGGTTCACCGGGGAGCTGTTTTTT
.	TRBJ2-3	TRBV19	TRBD2	CASSPKTSGGSRDTQYF	TGTGCCAGTAGTCCCAAGACTAGCGGGGGGAGCCGAGATACGCAGTATTTT
.	TRBJ1-4	TRBV7-5	.	CASSQQATNEKLFF	TGTGCCAGCAGCCAGCAAGCAACTAATGAAAAACTGTTTTTT
.	TRBJ1-6	TRBV10-2	.	CASSDRALGYNSPLHF	TGCGCCAGCAGTGATCGGGCCCTGGGGTATAATTCACCCCTCCACTTT
few	TRBJ1-6	TRBV4-1	.	CASSQEGSGASSPLHF	TGCGCCAGCAGCCAAGAGGGGTCAGGGGCGAGTTCACCCCTCCACTTT
few	TRBJ1-3	TRBV6-8	.	CASKNSGNTIYF	TGTGCCAGCAAAAACTCTGGAAACACCATATATTTT
.	TRBJ1-3	TRBV23-1	.	CASSRTGNGNTIYF	TGCGCCAGCAGTCGTACAGGGAATGGAAACACCATATATTTT
.	TRBJ2-7	TRBV6-1	.	CASSEADSSYEQYF	TGTGCCAGCAGTGAAGCGGACAGCTCCTACGAGCAGTACTTC
.	TRBJ1-2	TRBV19	.	CASSIGGGGYGYTF	TGTGCCAGTAGTATAGGTGGGGGCGGCTATGGCTACACCTTC
large	TRBJ1-2	TRBV28	.	CASSYKGSLYGYTF	TGTGCCAGCAGTTATAAGGGGAGCCTCTATGGCTACACCTTC
few	TRBJ2-2	TRBV15	.	CATSTPTTTGELFF	TGTGCCACCAGCACCCCCACAACCACCGGGGAGCTGTTTTTT
few	TRBJ1-5	TRBV11-3	.	CASRPGVGNQPQHF	TGTGCCAGCAGACCAGGGGTCGGCAATCAGCCCCAGCATTTT
.	TRBJ1-1	TRBV5-1	.	CASSLTPSLMNTEAFF	TGCGCCAGCAGCTTAACCCCTTCGTTAATGAACACTGAAGCTTTCTTT
.	TRBJ1-2	TRBV9	TRBD1	CASKRGGQGSYGYTF	TGTGCCAGCAAACGGGGTGGACAGGGGAGCTATGGCTACACCTTC
few	TRBJ1-1	TRBV6-8	.	CASSYSGGAEAFF	TGTGCCAGCAGTTACTCAGGGGGAGCTGAAGCTTTCTTT
.	TRBJ2-6	TRBV12-2	.	CASRYLTGSGANVLTF	TGTGCAAGTCGATACCTCACAGGCTCTGGGGCCAACGTCCTGACTTTC
.	TRBJ1-2	TRBV6-8	TRBD1	CASSQGAGTVYGYTF	TGTGCCAGCAGTCAAGGGGCCGGGACAGTTTATGGCTACACCTTC
few	TRBJ2-1	TRBV15	.	CATSLQVLHNEQFF	TGTGCCACCAGCTTACAGGTTTTACACAATGAGCAGTTCTTC